These T cell receptor beta chains were read from a single sample in a study of blood T cell repertoires in COVID-19. The method was immunoSEQ multiplex PCR; TCRdb's version includes in-frame clones alone and lacks a portion of them. The sample shows some 200,000 clones, 80% of them seen only once. Sequences were obtained from peripheral blood. The source of these receptors is a woman in her 70s with acute or convalescent COVID-19. Both conserved end residues are part of each CDR3. D genes are given only for firm matches. Rows may omit the clone size; those that give it use once, few, many or a size class.

v_gene: TRBV7-6
j_gene: TRBJ2-5
abundance: NA
d_gene: TRBD2
CDR3aa: CASSTSGGDRETQYF
CDR3nt: TGTGCCAGCAGCACCAGCGGGGGGGACAGAGAGACCCAGTACTTC

v_gene: TRBV5-1
j_gene: TRBJ2-2
abundance: NA
d_gene: NA
CDR3aa: CASSSGTTTGELFF
CDR3nt: TGCGCCAGCAGCTCCGGGACAACCACCGGGGAGCTGTTTTTT

v_gene: TRBV7-2
j_gene: TRBJ2-7
abundance: NA
d_gene: TRBD2
CDR3aa: CASSLDGTSSYEQYF
CDR3nt: TGTGCCAGCAGCTTAGATGGGACTAGCTCATACGAGCAGTACTTC

v_gene: TRBV29-1
j_gene: TRBJ1-1
abundance: once
d_gene: TRBD1
CDR3aa: CSVEGQLGMNTEAFF
CDR3nt: TGCAGCGTTGAGGGACAGCTCGGGATGAACACTGAAGCTTTCTTT

v_gene: TRBV27
j_gene: TRBJ2-2
abundance: NA
d_gene: TRBD2
CDR3aa: CASGDTGLANTGELFF
CDR3nt: TGTGCCAGCGGGGACACTGGACTAGCCAACACCGGGGAGCTGTTTTTT

v_gene: TRBV7-8
j_gene: TRBJ1-1
abundance: NA
d_gene: NA
CDR3aa: CASSRSRGGWNTEAFF
CDR3nt: TGTGCCAGCAGCCGCTCGCGTGGGGGGTGGAACACTGAAGCTTTCTTT

v_gene: TRBV13
j_gene: TRBJ2-4
abundance: NA
d_gene: NA
CDR3aa: CASSLMSGKNIQYF
CDR3nt: TGTGCCAGCAGCTTGATGTCCGGCAAAAACATTCAGTACTTC

v_gene: TRBV19
j_gene: TRBJ1-2
abundance: NA
d_gene: TRBD1
CDR3aa: CASRDRQGTSYGYTF
CDR3nt: TGTGCCAGTAGGGATCGACAGGGAACGAGCTATGGCTACACCTTC

v_gene: TRBV4-1
j_gene: TRBJ1-1
abundance: NA
d_gene: NA
CDR3aa: CASRLTGGEPEAFF
CDR3nt: TGCGCCAGCAGACTAACGGGAGGAGAACCAGAAGCTTTCTTT

v_gene: TRBV10-3
j_gene: TRBJ2-3
abundance: NA
d_gene: TRBD2
CDR3aa: CAISLSGGASDTQYF
CDR3nt: TGTGCCATCAGCCTTAGCGGGGGGGCTTCGGATACGCAGTATTTT

v_gene: TRBV6-2/TRBV6-3
j_gene: TRBJ2-5
abundance: few
d_gene: NA
CDR3aa: CASSSGSRETQYF
CDR3nt: TGTGCCAGCAGTTCGGGGTCTCGGGAGACCCAGTACTTC

v_gene: TRBV20-1
j_gene: TRBJ2-1
abundance: once
d_gene: NA
CDR3aa: CSASTSGQNNEQFF
CDR3nt: TGCAGTGCTAGTACCAGCGGTCAAAACAATGAGCAGTTCTTC

v_gene: TRBV7-8
j_gene: TRBJ2-4
abundance: NA
d_gene: TRBD1
CDR3aa: CASSLAPTGGGIQYF
CDR3nt: TGTGCCAGCAGCTTAGCGCCGACAGGGGGGGGCATTCAGTACTTC

v_gene: TRBV10-3
j_gene: TRBJ1-2
abundance: NA
d_gene: TRBD1
CDR3aa: CAISESVTGYGYTF
CDR3nt: TGTGCCATCAGTGAGTCGGTGACAGGGTATGGCTACACCTTC

v_gene: TRBV6-1
j_gene: TRBJ2-7
abundance: NA
d_gene: NA
CDR3aa: CASSEGGRVGEQYF
CDR3nt: TGTGCCAGCAGTGAAGGGGGCAGGGTTGGGGAGCAGTACTTC

v_gene: TRBV7-2
j_gene: TRBJ2-3
abundance: NA
d_gene: NA
CDR3aa: CASSPRAVSTDTQYF
CDR3nt: TGTGCCAGCAGCCCCAGGGCGGTTAGCACAGATACGCAGTATTTT

v_gene: TRBV6-2/TRBV6-3
j_gene: TRBJ2-5
abundance: NA
d_gene: TRBD1
CDR3aa: CASSRGDRAGETQYF
CDR3nt: TGTGCCAGCAGCCGCGGGGACAGGGCGGGGGAGACCCAGTACTTC

v_gene: TRBV19
j_gene: TRBJ1-4
abundance: NA
d_gene: TRBD1
CDR3aa: CASSKDRTMIGKLFF
CDR3nt: TGTGCCAGTAGTAAGGACAGGACCATGATAGGAAAACTGTTTTTT

v_gene: TRBV24-1
j_gene: TRBJ2-7
abundance: NA
d_gene: NA
CDR3aa: CATSDAGKDEQYF
CDR3nt: TGTGCCACCAGTGATGCAGGAAAGGACGAGCAGTACTTC

v_gene: TRBV14
j_gene: TRBJ1-1
abundance: NA
d_gene: NA
CDR3aa: CASSLLTEAFF
CDR3nt: TGTGCCAGCAGCCTATTGACTGAAGCTTTCTTT

v_gene: TRBV5-6
j_gene: TRBJ1-2
abundance: NA
d_gene: TRBD1
CDR3aa: CASSLGSRGEYYGYTF
CDR3nt: TGTGCCAGCAGCTTGGGGTCCAGGGGGGAATACTATGGCTACACCTTC

v_gene: TRBV5-1
j_gene: TRBJ2-1
abundance: NA
d_gene: TRBD2
CDR3aa: CASSLLPGTSGTHEQFF
CDR3nt: TGCGCCAGCTCGCTCCTCCCCGGGACTAGCGGGACCCATGAGCAGTTCTTC

v_gene: TRBV4-3
j_gene: TRBJ2-7
abundance: NA
d_gene: NA
CDR3aa: CASSHLGGEQYF
CDR3nt: TGCGCCAGCAGCCACCTGGGGGGCGAGCAGTACTTC

v_gene: TRBV11-2
j_gene: TRBJ2-5
abundance: once
d_gene: TRBD2
CDR3aa: CASTPSRGSGGRETQYF
CDR3nt: TGTGCCAGCACCCCATCGAGGGGGAGCGGGGGGCGGGAGACCCAGTACTTC

v_gene: TRBV27
j_gene: TRBJ2-7
abundance: NA
d_gene: NA
CDR3aa: CASHKGRSSYEQYF
CDR3nt: TGTGCCAGTCATAAGGGGAGGAGCTCCTACGAGCAGTACTTC

v_gene: TRBV7-2
j_gene: TRBJ2-1
abundance: NA
d_gene: TRBD2
CDR3aa: CASRFLAGGGDEQFF
CDR3nt: TGTGCCAGCAGATTCCTAGCGGGGGGTGGCGATGAGCAGTTCTTC

v_gene: TRBV30
j_gene: TRBJ1-2
abundance: NA
d_gene: NA
CDR3aa: CAWRANPNYGYTF
CDR3nt: TGTGCCTGGAGAGCGAACCCTAACTATGGCTACACCTTC

v_gene: TRBV5-1
j_gene: TRBJ1-1
abundance: NA
d_gene: NA
CDR3aa: CASSPNRGGVEAFF
CDR3nt: TGCGCCAGCAGCCCAAATCGGGGTGGGGTTGAAGCTTTCTTT

v_gene: TRBV9
j_gene: TRBJ1-1
abundance: NA
d_gene: NA
CDR3aa: CASSVDGSTEAFF
CDR3nt: TGTGCCAGCAGCGTAGACGGGTCCACTGAAGCTTTCTTT

v_gene: TRBV10-1
j_gene: TRBJ1-1
abundance: NA
d_gene: TRBD1
CDR3aa: CASSSYRGTEAFF
CDR3nt: TGCGCCAGCAGCAGCTACAGGGGAACTGAAGCTTTCTTT

v_gene: TRBV29-1
j_gene: TRBJ2-3
abundance: once
d_gene: NA
CDR3aa: CSVAGSDTQYF
CDR3nt: TGCAGCGTCGCAGGGTCAGATACGCAGTATTTT

v_gene: TRBV5-6
j_gene: TRBJ1-4
abundance: NA
d_gene: TRBD1
CDR3aa: CASSAQGNEKLFF
CDR3nt: TGTGCCAGCAGCGCACAGGGGAATGAAAAACTGTTTTTT

v_gene: TRBV12-3/TRBV12-4
j_gene: TRBJ1-4
abundance: once
d_gene: TRBD1
CDR3aa: CASSRDRGEKLFF
CDR3nt: TGTGCCAGCAGCCGGGACAGGGGAGAAAAACTGTTTTTT

v_gene: TRBV10-3
j_gene: TRBJ2-2
abundance: NA
d_gene: NA
CDR3aa: CAIMEGTGELFF
CDR3nt: TGTGCCATCATGGAGGGGACGGGGGAGCTGTTTTTT

v_gene: TRBV5-1
j_gene: TRBJ1-2
abundance: NA
d_gene: TRBD1
CDR3aa: CASSGRQGSGGYTF
CDR3nt: TGCGCCAGCAGCGGAAGACAGGGATCGGGAGGCTACACCTTC

v_gene: TRBV9
j_gene: TRBJ1-3
abundance: NA
d_gene: NA
CDR3aa: CASSVDPSSGNTIYF
CDR3nt: TGTGCCAGCAGCGTAGACCCGAGCTCTGGAAACACCATATATTTT

v_gene: TRBV5-4
j_gene: TRBJ1-2
abundance: NA
d_gene: NA
CDR3aa: CASQQGGYGYTF
CDR3nt: TGTGCCAGTCAACAGGGAGGGTATGGCTACACCTTC

v_gene: TRBV24-1
j_gene: TRBJ2-3
abundance: NA
d_gene: TRBD2
CDR3aa: CATSEAGTTRTDTQYF
CDR3nt: TGTGCCACCAGTGAAGCCGGGACTACACGCACAGATACGCAGTATTTT

v_gene: TRBV4-1
j_gene: TRBJ1-5
abundance: NA
d_gene: TRBD1
CDR3aa: CASSQAGQGTHNQPQHF
CDR3nt: TGCGCCAGCAGCCAAGCCGGACAGGGGACCCACAATCAGCCCCAGCATTTT

v_gene: TRBV2
j_gene: TRBJ1-5
abundance: NA
d_gene: NA
CDR3aa: CASTGLNNQPQHF
CDR3nt: TGTGCCAGCACCGGACTGAACAATCAGCCCCAGCATTTT

v_gene: TRBV27
j_gene: TRBJ2-2
abundance: NA
d_gene: TRBD1
CDR3aa: CASSLRGRGTGELFF
CDR3nt: TGTGCCAGCAGTTTAAGGGGGCGAGGGACCGGGGAGCTGTTTTTT

v_gene: TRBV5-1
j_gene: TRBJ2-3
abundance: NA
d_gene: NA
CDR3aa: CASSLGAGKTDTQYF
CDR3nt: TGCGCCAGCAGCTTGGGGGCAGGGAAAACAGATACGCAGTATTTT

v_gene: TRBV7-8
j_gene: TRBJ2-6
abundance: NA
d_gene: NA
CDR3aa: CASSLNAGHGANVLTF
CDR3nt: TGTGCCAGCAGCCTAAATGCAGGGCATGGGGCCAACGTCCTGACTTTC

v_gene: TRBV12-5
j_gene: TRBJ2-3
abundance: NA
d_gene: TRBD2
CDR3aa: CASGLGGTTSDTQYF
CDR3nt: TGTGCTAGTGGTTTGGGCGGGACTACATCAGATACGCAGTATTTT

v_gene: TRBV6-5
j_gene: TRBJ1-1
abundance: NA
d_gene: NA
CDR3aa: CASSQPSRAEAFF
CDR3nt: TGTGCCAGCAGTCAGCCCTCGAGGGCTGAAGCTTTCTTT

v_gene: TRBV21-1
j_gene: TRBJ1-6
abundance: NA
d_gene: NA
CDR3aa: CASSIGRAVNSPLHF
CDR3nt: TGTGCCAGCAGCATAGGGAGGGCAGTTAATTCACCCCTCCACTTT

v_gene: TRBV19
j_gene: TRBJ2-3
abundance: NA
d_gene: NA
CDR3aa: CASSEGNLPDTQYF
CDR3nt: TGTGCCAGTTCCGAGGGAAATTTGCCAGATACGCAGTATTTT

v_gene: TRBV4-1
j_gene: TRBJ2-7
abundance: NA
d_gene: TRBD2
CDR3aa: CASSQEGRGSGGPSSYEQYF
CDR3nt: TGCGCCAGCAGCCAAGAGGGCAGGGGTAGCGGGGGGCCAAGCTCCTACGAGCAGTACTTC

v_gene: TRBV18
j_gene: TRBJ1-4
abundance: NA
d_gene: TRBD1
CDR3aa: CASFHEGAEKLFF
CDR3nt: TGTGCCAGCTTTCACGAGGGGGCTGAAAAACTGTTTTTT

v_gene: TRBV27
j_gene: TRBJ2-1
abundance: NA
d_gene: NA
CDR3aa: CASSLMGQAYNEQFF
CDR3nt: TGTGCCAGCAGCCTTATGGGCCAGGCCTACAATGAGCAGTTCTTC

v_gene: TRBV27
j_gene: TRBJ2-7
abundance: NA
d_gene: TRBD1
CDR3aa: CASSNRPGQGSYEQYF
CDR3nt: TGTGCCAGCAGTAATAGACCGGGACAGGGGAGCTACGAGCAGTACTTC

v_gene: TRBV3-1/TRBV3-2
j_gene: TRBJ2-3
abundance: NA
d_gene: NA
CDR3aa: CASSQSQDTQYF
CDR3nt: TGTGCCAGCAGCCAGAGCCAAGATACGCAGTATTTT

v_gene: TRBV30
j_gene: TRBJ1-5
abundance: NA
d_gene: TRBD1
CDR3aa: CAWSVGGGGSNQPQHF
CDR3nt: TGTGCCTGGAGTGTAGGGGGCGGCGGGAGCAATCAGCCCCAGCATTTT

v_gene: TRBV7-6
j_gene: TRBJ1-1
abundance: NA
d_gene: NA
CDR3aa: CASSLARGGNTEAFF
CDR3nt: TGTGCCAGCAGCTTAGCGCGGGGAGGGAACACTGAAGCTTTCTTT

v_gene: TRBV7-3
j_gene: TRBJ1-2
abundance: NA
d_gene: NA
CDR3aa: CASSLIGYGYTF
CDR3nt: TGTGCCAGCAGCTTAATCGGCTATGGCTACACCTTC

v_gene: TRBV6-5
j_gene: TRBJ2-7
abundance: NA
d_gene: TRBD1
CDR3aa: CASSYYRDSLYEQYF
CDR3nt: TGTGCCAGCAGTTACTACCGGGACAGCCTATACGAGCAGTACTTC

v_gene: TRBV9
j_gene: TRBJ1-4
abundance: NA
d_gene: TRBD1
CDR3aa: CASSVSPTGGHTNEKLFF
CDR3nt: TGTGCCAGCAGCGTTTCTCCGACAGGGGGCCATACTAATGAAAAACTGTTTTTT

v_gene: TRBV5-1
j_gene: TRBJ2-1
abundance: NA
d_gene: TRBD1
CDR3aa: CASSGQGRYNEQFF
CDR3nt: TGCGCCAGCTCGGGACAGGGAAGATACAATGAGCAGTTCTTC

v_gene: TRBV7-6
j_gene: TRBJ2-3
abundance: NA
d_gene: TRBD2
CDR3aa: CASSLNGAGEADTQYF
CDR3nt: TGTGCCAGCAGCTTAAACGGGGCGGGGGAGGCAGATACGCAGTATTTT

v_gene: TRBV7-9
j_gene: TRBJ2-7
abundance: many
d_gene: NA
CDR3aa: CASSTDSAYEQYF
CDR3nt: TGTGCCAGCAGCACTGACAGCGCCTACGAGCAGTACTTC